This T cell receptor (beta chain) is from a study of T-cell memory formation after mild COVID-19. Background on the study: For the most part, TCR clusters were specific to one donor. Study observations and caveats: Among clones contracting day 15 to 85, CD4/CD8 was balanced, whereas later expanders leaned CD4+.

The CDR3 is 14 amino acids. Germline CDR1 and CDR2: DFQATT and SNEGSKA (reference sequence). V lost 4 bases, J lost 5 bases, and 7 bases stayed unmatched. Notes on this clonotype: As yet, its antigen is unknown.

Constant-segment primers served in 5'RACE that generated TCR alpha and TCR beta cDNA libraries bearing sample barcodes and UMIs. Via MiXCR, TCRdb re-called the 5' RACE reads, giving one row per CDR3 protein. The sample lists roughly 250,000 distinct CDR3 sequences, about a sixth seen once, with approximately 3.5% in the top ten. The source material was PBMCs or a T cell subset sorted from them (not recorded which). This sequence joins TRBV20-1 and TRBJ2-7; 11 nucleotides line up with TRBD2. The sequence was collected from a man aged 18 to 30 who had mild COVID-19 (a few samples of this study predate the infection). Cell type and time point are not known. In nucleotides, the CDR3 is TGCAGTGCTATCCTAGCGGGGGGAAGGAACGAGCAGTACTTC. Protein sequence: CSAILAGGRNEQYF.